This T cell receptor (beta chain) was documented in a study of blood T cells in healthy people across ages. Study-level information: About one barcoded beta molecule was captured per two T cells (by template switching).

Study-wide points: Calculation of diversity from one million T cells yielded estimates considered to be underestimates.

This clonotype is a singleton in its sample. Its antigen is not known. Through a sample-barcoded 5' primer and a J-beta primer mix, a second PCR was run for about 6 to 11 cycles. The yield of each sample was at least 3 million CDR3-containing paired-end reads. TCRdb reanalysed the 5' RACE reads using MiXCR and keeps one entry per CDR3 protein. There are roughly 1,800,000 distinct CDR3 sequences in the sample; roughly 52% occur only once, and less than 2.5% lies in the top ten. CDR1 is SGHAT and CDR2 is FQNNGV in the germline V gene. V lost 6 bases and J 10 bases, leaving 20 bases between the germline ends. The CDR3 contains 14 residues.

This receptor was identified in a middle-aged woman in good health. The chain uses TRBV11-2 and TRBJ2-3; perhaps TRBD2 as D (7 bases). Sequencing was done on a sample of blood. CDR3 sequence reads: CASSPTRGAVSQYF. CDR3 nucleotide sequence: TGTGCCAGCAGTCCAACCCGGGGGGCCGTTTCGCAGTATTTT.